One T cell receptor beta chain is described in this entry. Its antigen is currently unknown. This sample is drawn from a study of T cell responses to AZD1222 COVID-19 vaccine. Study-wide points: Recipients of AZD1222 seropositive at baseline numbered only 5 or 6. In a largely white British group with more females than males, clonal diversity was possibly underestimated.

The assay was immunoSEQ multiplex PCR, and TCRdb's table has in-frame clones only and misses some. The data show some 96,000 clones, roughly 80% seen once. Germline V gives CDR1 SNHLY, CDR2 FYNNEI. The CDR3 loop spans 12 amino acids. V lost 7 bases, J lost 2 bases, and 9 bases lay in between. Sequenced material: peripheral blood, taken 28 days after the second AZD1222 dose. The chain recombines TRBV2 with TRBJ2-7, with D possibly matching TRBD2 (5 bases). The receptor was derived from an adult who received the AZD1222 COVID-19 vaccine. CDR3 sequence reads: CASTLGAYEQYF. The CDR3 bases are TGTGCCAGCACGCTCGGGGCCTACGAGCAGTACTTC. The whole variable domain, remainder taken from reference TRBV2 and TRBJ2-7, is EPEVTQTPSHQVTQMGQEVILRCVPISNHLYFYWYRQILGQKVEFLVSFYNNEISEKSEIFDDQFSVERPDGSNFTLKIRSTKLEDSAMYFCASTLGAYEQYFGPGTRLTVT.